This T cell receptor beta chain emerged from a study of blood T cell repertoires in COVID-19. About the research overall: Acute and convalescent COVID-19 specimens originated in the United States, Italy and Spain.

The V gene's germline CDR1 is SGHRS and CDR2 YFSETQ. The CDR3 totals 14 residues. V dropped 1 base and J dropped 0 bases, with 8 bases sitting between them. Per the authors' pipeline: Scientists estimated how many nucleated cells there were by amplifying reference gene primers. Only in-frame clones appear in the TCRdb table, and some are missing; sequencing was by immunoSEQ multiplex PCR. V, J and clone size are those of that table, while D and trimming were read from the DNA. The sample consists of 70,000 to 95,000 clones, 70% to 80% of them appearing once. This sequence originates from a human donor in a cohort sampled during active COVID-19. The gene calls are TRBV5-1 and TRBJ2-7; D perhaps matches TRBD1 (5 bases). Sequencing used peripheral blood. The CDR3 sequence: CASSLTTGSYEQYF. The CDR3 DNA is TGCGCCAGCAGCTTGACCACAGGCTCCTACGAGCAGTACTTC.